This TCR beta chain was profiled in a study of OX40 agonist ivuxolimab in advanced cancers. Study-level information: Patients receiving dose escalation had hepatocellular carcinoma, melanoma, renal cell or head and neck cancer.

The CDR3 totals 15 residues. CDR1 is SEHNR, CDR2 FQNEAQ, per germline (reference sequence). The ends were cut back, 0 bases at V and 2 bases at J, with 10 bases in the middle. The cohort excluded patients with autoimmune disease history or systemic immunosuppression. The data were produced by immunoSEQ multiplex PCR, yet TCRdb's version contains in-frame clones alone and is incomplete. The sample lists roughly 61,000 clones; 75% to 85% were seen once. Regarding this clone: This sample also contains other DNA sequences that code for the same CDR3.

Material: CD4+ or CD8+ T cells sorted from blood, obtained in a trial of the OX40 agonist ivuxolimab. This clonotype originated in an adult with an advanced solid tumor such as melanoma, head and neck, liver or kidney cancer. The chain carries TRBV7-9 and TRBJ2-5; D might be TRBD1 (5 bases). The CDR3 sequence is CASSLALAGQETQYF. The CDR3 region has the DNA TGTGCCAGCAGCTTAGCACTCGCAGGGCAAGAGACCCAGTACTTC.